This passage covers 30 T cell receptor beta chains from one sample sequenced in a study of shared clonotypes between healthy human individuals. Method: immunoSEQ multiplex PCR; TCRdb's copy keeps in-frame clones and lacks some. Counted here are 2 million to 2.5 million clones, 90% to 96% occurring once; the ten biggest clones make up approximately 0.13%. Material: naive CD4+ T cells sorted from blood. Subset in this sample: CD45RA+ positively selected. The receptors were gathered from a man in his late teens or twenties in good health.

This chain joins TRBV28 and TRBJ2-1; D unclear. The germline CDR1 and CDR2 sequences are MDHEN and SYDVKM. V gave up 6 bases and J gave up 0 bases, with 15 bases separating them. The CDR3 runs to 16 residues. As DNA, the CDR3 is TGTGCCAGCAGACCTCCGACTCGAAGCTCCTACAATGAGCAGTTCTTC. Its protein is CASRPPTRSSYNEQFF.

This clone was observed once. The V call is TRBV25-1, the J call TRBJ2-2, with 8 bases fitting TRBD2. The CDR3 is made up of 15 amino acids. Per germline, CDR1 MGHDK and CDR2 SYGVNS. Trimming cost V 3 bases and J 5 bases; bases outside gene matches: 5. The CDR3 nucleotides read TGTGCCAGCAGTGACCCTGGACTAGCAACCGGGGAGCTGTTTTTT. Translation: CASSDPGLATGELFF. Filled out from reference TRBV25-1 and TRBJ2-2, the complete variable domain reads EADIYQTPRYLVIGTGKKITLECSQTMGHDKMYWYQQDPGMELHLIHYSYGVNSTEKGDLSSESTVSRIRTEHFPLTLESARPSHTSQYLCASSDPGLATGELFFGEGSRLTVL.

Here the CDR3 reads CASSVGFTGGAYNEQFF. The CDR3, as DNA: TGTGCCAGCAGCGTAGGCTTTACAGGGGGCGCCTACAATGAGCAGTTCTTC. J is TRBJ2-1 and V is TRBV9; 9 bases fit TRBD1. The V segment lost 0 bases and the J segment 2 bases; nucleotides outside the gene matches: 6. Germline V gene lookup returns CDR1 SGDLS and CDR2 YYNGEE. This CDR3 has 17 amino acids.

The rearrangement joins TRBV2 to TRBJ1-1, with unresolved D. V dropped 4 bases and J dropped 6 bases, with 12 bases sitting between them. Looked up from germline, CDR1 is SNHLY and CDR2 is FYNNEI. The CDR3 covers 13 residues. CDR3 sequence: CASSVGLGAEAFF. CDR3 DNA sequence: TGTGCCAGCAGTGTAGGGTTGGGTGCTGAAGCTTTCTTT.

The chain couples TRBV10-2 to TRBJ2-3; TRBD2 matches 9 bases. CDR1 WSHSY and CDR2 SAAADI come from the germline V gene. The length of the CDR3 is 13 residues. The J segment lost 7 bases and the V segment lost 5 bases, leaving 4 bases of the junction unmatched. The CDR3 region is CASSLAGVYTQYF. Written as DNA, the CDR3 is TGCGCCAGCAGTTTAGCGGGAGTATATACGCAGTATTTT.

J is TRBJ1-1 and V is TRBV5-1; 7 bases map to TRBD1. The ends lost 4 bases at V and 4 bases at J; junction bases unmatched: 7. CDR1 and CDR2 (germline): SGHRS, YFSETQ. The CDR3 consists of 14 residues. CDR3 sequence reads: CASSKTGVLTEAFF. The CDR3 DNA follows: TGCGCCAGCAGCAAAACAGGGGTTCTCACTGAAGCTTTCTTT.

The V call is TRBV28, the J call TRBJ2-7, with D uncertain. Trimming removed 7 bases from V and 2 bases from J, with 18 bases in between. The germline V gene encodes CDR1 MDHEN and CDR2 SYDVKM. The CDR3 runs 15 residues. CDR3 sequence (DNA): TGTGCCAGCACCCTGTTCCGGGCGAATCCCTACGAGCAGTACTTC. Its protein product is CASTLFRANPYEQYF.

The V call is TRBV5-1, the J call TRBJ2-7; D possibly uses TRBD1 or TRBD2 (5 bases each). V lost 0 bases and J 6 bases, leaving 16 bases between the germline ends. The CDR3 sequence is 15 residues long. The V gene's germline CDR1 is SGHRS and CDR2 YFSETQ. The CDR3 DNA follows: TGCGCCAGCAGCTTGGCCGGGGACCTTGGCGGCGAGCAGTACTTC. Translating gives CASSLAGDLGGEQYF. The variable domain in full, with the rest retrieved from reference TRBV5-1 and TRBJ2-7, is KAGVTQTPRYLIKTRGQQVTLSCSPISGHRSVSWYQQTPGQGLQFLFEYFSETQRNKGNFPGRFSGRQFSNSRSEMNVSTLELGDSALYLCASSLAGDLGGEQYFGPGTRLTVT.

The table lists this clone with a count of one. The junction departs from germline at one end; a sequencing error may be responsible. The J gene is TRBJ1-6, the V gene TRBV7-2; possibly TRBD1 for D (6 bases). Germline V gene sequence: CDR1 SGHTA, CDR2 FQGNSA. The CDR3 is 15 residues long. The CDR3 reads CASTLQGTNNSPLHF. As DNA, the CDR3 is TGTGCCAGCACCTTACAGGGAACCAATAATTCACCCCTCCACTTT.

J is TRBJ1-6 and V is TRBV10-2; D is perhaps TRBD1 (5 bases). CDR1 and CDR2 (germline): WSHSY, SAAADI. CDR3 size: 14 residues. Trimming took 5 bases from V and 9 from J, leaving 14 bases between them. CDR3 sequence (DNA): TGCGCCAGCAGTCCCCAGGGTCGAAGTTCACCCCTCCACTTT. Amino acid sequence: CASSPQGRSSPLHF.

The V and J genes are TRBV6-6 and TRBJ2-5, with TRBD2 matching over 8 bases. The CDR3 length is 16 residues. J was trimmed by 1 base and V by 5 bases; bases with no gene match: 9. CDR1 is MNHNY and CDR2 is SVGAGI in the germline V gene (reference sequence). The DNA for the CDR3 is TGTGCCAGCAGTCCCCCGGGTCGGGGGGGCCAAGAGACCCAGTACTTC. It encodes CASSPPGRGGQETQYF.

J is TRBJ1-2 and V is TRBV30, with TRBD1 identical over 7 bases. Germline V lookup: CDR1 GTSNPN, CDR2 SVGIG (reference sequence). The trim removed 4 bases at V and 7 bases at J, leaving 3 bases unmatched. The CDR3 extends over 11 amino acids. The DNA of the CDR3 is TGTGCCTGGAACAGGGGAAGTGGCTACACCTTC. Amino acids: CAWNRGSGYTF.

The rearrangement uses TRBV11-2 and TRBJ2-5, with D possibly TRBD2 on 6 matching bases. The CDR3 extends over 14 amino acids. Looked up from germline, CDR1 is SGHAT and CDR2 is FQNNGV. The V gene lost 7 bases and the J gene lost 4 bases, with 16 bases spanning the gap. The CDR3 protein is CASNPTSSRETQYF. The CDR3 nucleotides read TGTGCCAGCAACCCTACTAGCTCGAGAGAGACCCAGTACTTC.

V and J are TRBV6-6 and TRBJ2-4, with TRBD1 as a possible D gene (6 bases). The ends were cut back, 4 bases at V and 8 bases at J, with 12 bases in the middle. CDR1 is MNHNY and CDR2 is SVGAGI in the germline V gene (reference sequence). CDR3 size: 13 residues. The CDR3, as DNA: TGTGCCAGCAGTTCCTGGGACAATGACATTCAGTACTTC. It yields the protein CASSSWDNDIQYF.

In this sample, this clone turned up once. The chain combines TRBV9 with TRBJ2-1, with 7 bases matching TRBD2. V gave up 0 bases and J gave up 4 bases; unmatched junction bases: 16. Germline-derived CDR1 and CDR2 are SGDLS and YYNGEE. The CDR3 consists of 19 residues. CDR3: CASSVALWGREMAYNEQFF. CDR3 nucleotide sequence: TGTGCCAGCAGCGTAGCCCTTTGGGGGAGGGAAATGGCTTACAATGAGCAGTTCTTC.

The rearrangement joins TRBV5-1 to TRBJ2-5; 7 bases line up with TRBD2. J gave up 5 bases and V 2 bases, and 9 bases lay outside the gene matches. This CDR3 comprises 15 residues. Germline V gives CDR1 SGHRS, CDR2 YFSETQ. This CDR3 reads CASSFGGSGLETQYF. The CDR3, as DNA: TGCGCCAGCAGCTTCGGCGGGAGTGGGTTGGAGACCCAGTACTTC.

This chain joins TRBV2 and TRBJ2-1; 10 positions agree with TRBD2. The V and J ends lost 5 bases and 4 bases, in that order; junction bases with no gene match: 8. CDR1 and CDR2 (germline): SNHLY, FYNNEI. The CDR3 spans 16 residues. The CDR3 DNA sequence: TGTGCCAGCAGTAAGCGGGAGGGGGCCCTATACAATGAGCAGTTCTTC. Its translation: CASSKREGALYNEQFF.

This chain connects TRBV6-5 to TRBJ1-2, with 10 bases matching TRBD1. Germline V CDR1 and CDR2: MNHEY, SVGAGI. V gave up 6 bases and J gave up 8 bases; unmatched junction bases: 6. CDR3 length: 13 residues. CDR3 sequence reads: CASRPGQGYGYTF. DNA for the CDR3: TGTGCCAGCAGGCCGGGACAGGGGTACGGCTACACCTTC.

The genes are TRBV27 and TRBJ2-4; the match to TRBD1 covers 7 bases. The V gene's germline CDR1 is MNHEY and CDR2 SMNVEV (reference sequence). The CDR3 has 20 residues. J gave up 2 bases and V 0 bases, and 16 bases lay outside the gene matches. CDR3: CASSLSPSQGKVGTKNIQYF. The DNA for the CDR3 is TGTGCCAGCAGTTTATCGCCCTCACAGGGGAAGGTGGGGACCAAAAACATTCAGTACTTC.

The rearrangement uses TRBV30 and TRBJ1-6; the D is unclear. The germline V gene encodes CDR1 GTSNPN and CDR2 SVGIG (reference sequence). This CDR3 is 13 amino acids long. Trimming pared 8 bases from V and 3 bases from J, leaving 11 bases between. CDR3 loop: CAGRASYNSPLHF. The CDR3 DNA reads TGTGCCGGCCGGGCCAGCTATAATTCACCCCTCCACTTT.

This rearrangement joins TRBV4-1 to TRBJ2-2; D uncertain. Looked up from germline, CDR1 is MGHRA and CDR2 is YSYEKL. This CDR3 comprises 16 residues. The V and J ends lost 4 bases and 2 bases respectively, with 14 bases between them. CDR3 bases: TGCGCCAGCAGCCGTCTCCGTGGGGAAAACACCGGGGAGCTGTTTTTT. It specifies CASSRLRGENTGELFF.

The chain links TRBV30 to TRBJ2-7; TRBD2 agrees at 15 bases. The V segment lost 3 bases and the J segment 7 bases; nucleotides outside the gene matches: 10. The CDR3 consists of 16 residues. Looked up from germline, CDR1 is GTSNPN and CDR2 is SVGIG (reference sequence). CDR3 protein: CAWSGLAGGPRGEQYF. The CDR3 nucleotides read TGTGCCTGGAGCGGACTAGCGGGAGGGCCAAGGGGGGAGCAGTACTTC.

The CDR3, as DNA: TGTGCCAGCAGCTTAGTTGGAGGGTCTGGAAACACCATATATTTT. It codes for CASSLVGGSGNTIYF. This chain links TRBV7-9 with TRBJ1-3; D is unclear. This CDR3 comprises 15 residues. The germline V gene has CDR1 SEHNR and CDR2 FQNEAQ (reference sequence). V lost 1 base and J lost 1, with 8 bases in between. The variable domain in full, completed from reference TRBV7-9 and TRBJ1-3, reads DTGVSQNPRHKITKRGQNVTFRCDPISEHNRLYWYRQTLGQGPEFLTYFQNEAQLEKSRLLSDRFSAERPKGSFSTLEIQRTEQGDSAMYLCASSLVGGSGNTIYFGEGSWLTVV.

In this sample, this clone turned up once. This chain links TRBV19 with TRBJ1-2; unclear D gene. The V and J ends lost 8 bases and 0 bases respectively, with 16 bases between them. Germline V gene sequence: CDR1 LNHDA, CDR2 SQIVND (reference sequence). The CDR3 consists of 15 residues. The CDR3 bases are TGTGCCAGTCACCCCCAGGACGTCTCTAACTATGGCTACACCTTC. Translation: CASHPQDVSNYGYTF.

The rearrangement links TRBV5-6 to TRBJ2-7; TRBD1 matches at 11 bases. Germline lookup yields CDR1 SGHDT and CDR2 YYEEEE. V lost 4 bases and J lost 5; bases outside the gene matches: 8. This CDR3 has 15 amino acids. CDR3 in DNA: TGTGCCAGCAGCCCGCTGGACAGGGGGCACAACGAGCAGTACTTC. It encodes CASSPLDRGHNEQYF.

The chain joins TRBV9 to TRBJ2-5; TRBD2 aligns across 16 bases. Per the germline V gene, CDR1 is SGDLS and CDR2 is YYNGEE. V shed 6 bases and J 5 bases; nucleotides not matched to a gene: 4. The CDR3 has 15 amino acids. This CDR3 is CASTAGLAGGETQYF. The CDR3 DNA reads as TGTGCCAGCACCGCGGGACTAGCGGGGGGGGAGACCCAGTACTTC.

Concerning this clone itself: The identical CDR3 is also encoded by other nucleotide sequences in the sample. The rearrangement uses TRBV7-2 and TRBJ1-1; TRBD1 might be the D (6 bases). CDR1 is SGHTA and CDR2 is FQGNSA in the germline V gene. V was pared by 1 base and J by 4 bases, with 7 bases between. The CDR3 contains 13 residues. In nucleotides, the CDR3 is TGTGCCAGCAGCTTAGGAGGGGGCACTGAAGCTTTCTTT. It is translated as CASSLGGGTEAFF.

With regard to this clone: The identical CDR3 is also encoded by other nucleotide sequences in the sample. This chain joins TRBV5-1 and TRBJ2-7; TRBD1 matches 10 bases. The CDR3 loop spans 14 amino acids. The ends lost 2 bases at V and 4 bases at J; junction bases unmatched: 3. Germline values: CDR1 SGHRS, CDR2 YFSETQ. The CDR3 nucleotides read TGCGCCAGCAGCTTCCGGGACAGGGGATACGAGCAGTACTTC. This sequence encodes CASSFRDRGYEQYF.

The table lists this clone with a count of one. V and J are TRBV9 and TRBJ2-1, with TRBD2 matching 9 bases. Per germline, CDR1 SGDLS and CDR2 YYNGEE. With 5 bases clipped from V and 8 bases from J, the junction kept 14 bases outside the gene matches. The CDR3 has 16 residues. CDR3 residues: CASSAEVVAGVHEQFF. The DNA of the CDR3 is TGTGCCAGCAGTGCCGAAGTTGTAGCGGGAGTTCATGAGCAGTTCTTC.

The chain uses TRBV2 and TRBJ1-2; TRBD1 matches at 7 bases. CDR3 length equals 13 residues. V dropped 6 bases and J dropped 12; count of bases not matched to a gene: 13. CDR1 is SNHLY, CDR2 FYNNEI, per germline. In DNA, the CDR3 is TGTGCCAGCAGAACAAGCGGACAGGCGGGAGACACCTTC. As protein: CASRTSGQAGDTF.